The clone carrying this TCR beta chain has only a few counts. What it binds is unknown. The record originates from a study of human T cells and chemical hapten exposure. About the study: Sensitization used 2% DPC on roughly 2 cm by roughly 2 cm upper inner arm skin.

In the original processing: Ranging from about 20,000 to 690,600, TCR counts per sample had a median value of 95,638. TCRdb analysed the RACE reads with MiXCR anew, one entry per CDR3 protein. The V and J calls and clone size come from TCRdb's table, not from the authors' own analysis. The data show 180,000 or so distinct CDR3 sequences, about a fifth seen once. Study results and caveats: No change in TCRs above 1 in 1000 frequency was produced by DPC sensitization.

Time point defined: patch test 1, 2 weeks after DPC sensitization. Described treatment: therapeutic diphenylcyclopropenone sensitization with weekly scalp DPC. Trimming removed 4 bases from V and 1 base from J, with 12 bases in between. Per germline, CDR1 MGHRA and CDR2 YSYEKL. The CDR3 contains 15 residues. The chain employs TRBV4-1 and TRBJ2-3; no clear D gene. Sequenced here: whole blood, sampled in connection with sensitization to the hapten diphenylcyclopropenone (DPC). The source of this sequence is a woman aged 45-59 years with alopecia areata. Some clones in this sample may be carry-over from other donors' samples. CDR3 loop: CASSRLDGGTDTQYF. In nucleotides, the CDR3 is TGCGCCAGCAGCCGGCTGGACGGAGGCACAGATACGCAGTATTTT.